Detailed here is one T cell receptor beta chain. Antigen unknown. TCRdb keeps only in-frame clones here, not all; method: immunoSEQ multiplex PCR. There are some 300,000 clones in the sample; just over 85% occur only once, and 1.9% lies in the top ten. This sample is part of a study of Ad26.COV2.S vaccination and SARS-CoV-2 variants. Study observations and caveats: Breadth and depth estimates from TCRs may understate total T cell responses. Reportedly, spike-specific CD8+ and CD4+ T cell responses achieved substantial breadth once vaccination had taken place. Vaccine and placebo groups showed comparable non-spike TCR breadth.

This CDR3 spans 14 amino acids. In germline, CDR1 is SGHRS, CDR2 YFSETQ. The germline V and J ends were trimmed by 0 bases and 0 bases, with 7 bases remaining between them. Noted treatment: about 20 received Ad26.COV2.S at low or high dose, single or two shots; 5 received placebo; per-sample allocation not given. Collection of samples fell on day 63 after the first vaccine or placebo injection. The input for sequencing was peripheral blood, taken in a trial of Ad26.COV2.S vaccine versus placebo. The chain links TRBV5-1 to TRBJ2-7, with D unresolved. This clonotype originated in a person between 18 and 59 years old who received the Ad26.COV2.S COVID-19 vaccine or a placebo. CDR3 amino acids: CASSLGALSYEQYF. For the CDR3, the DNA is TGCGCCAGCAGCTTGGGGGCCCTCTCCTACGAGCAGTACTTC.